This T cell receptor (beta chain) was found in a study of CD8 T cells in Susac syndrome. The RNA, about 0.5 to 1 ug, was put through reverse transcription using random hexamers. Via MiXCR, TCRdb re-called the immunoSEQ multiplex PCR reads, giving one row per CDR3 protein. In the table there are tens of thousands of distinct CDR3 sequences, over 95% of which are singletons. This clonotype was obtained from a human donor with multiple sclerosis. The sample was CD4+ T cells from PBMCs.

The chain's CDR3 is CAWSGGDRDGQPQHF. The CDR3 bases are TGTGCCTGGAGTGGTGGGGACAGGGACGGTCAGCCCCAGCATTTT. The chain combines TRBV30 with TRBJ1-5, with TRBD1 identical over 9 bases. The CDR3 loop spans 15 amino acids. Trimming removed 1 base from V and 6 bases from J; junction bases left unmatched: 7. CDR1 is GTSNPN and CDR2 is SVGIG in the germline V gene (reference sequence).